The sequence of this T cell receptor (beta chain) was determined in a study of cytomegalovirus exposure and HLA in healthy donors. Across the whole study: The use of the same platform for the 100 to 150 validation repertoires and the roughly 700 first-cohort repertoires was reported by a later analysis. Study-wide findings and caveats: The study recorded around 160 TCR beta chains that were cytomegalovirus-associated.

Turning to this clone: Its antigen is as yet unknown.

Separate from the 666-subject first cohort was the approximately 110-subject validation cohort, to which the donors belonged. This CDR3 spans 14 amino acids. V lost 5 bases and J lost 4; bases outside the gene matches: 5. CDR1 and CDR2 from the germline V gene are SEHNR and FQNEAQ (reference sequence). TCRdb keeps only in-frame clones here, not all; method: immunoSEQ multiplex PCR. The table shows 250,000 to 400,000 clones, with roughly 87% occurring only once. V usage is TRBV7-9 and J usage is TRBJ1-1, with TRBD1 identical over 9 bases. This TCR was sampled from a young man in good health and CMV-seronegative. The source material was PBMCs. The CDR3 DNA sequence: TGTGCCAGCAGCCTCGGGACAGGGCCCACTGAAGCTTTCTTT. This translates into CASSLGTGPTEAFF.